This T cell receptor (beta chain) appears in the sequencing data of a study of cytomegalovirus exposure and HLA in healthy donors. The CDR3 is 14 residues long. V was pared by 1 base and J by 4 bases, with 8 bases between. Germline V lookup: CDR1 LNHNV, CDR2 YYDKDF (reference sequence). Primers included in the PCR were 60 Vbeta and 13 Jbeta primers. Generated by immunoSEQ multiplex PCR, the TCRdb table keeps only in-frame clones and is missing some. The data show about 160,000 clones, roughly 88% seen once. Concerning this clone: The target antigen is unknown.

Whole-study findings and limits: Researchers reported in a later analysis that a missense DCLRE1C variant was tied to TCR beta V- and J-gene trimming.

The specimen was PBMCs. V is TRBV15 and J is TRBJ1-5; D might be TRBD1 (6 bases). This TCR came from a man between 50 and 59 years old in good health and CMV-seropositive. CDR3 amino acids: CATSRGQENQPQHF. The DNA of the CDR3 is TGTGCCACCAGCAGAGGACAGGAGAATCAGCCCCAGCATTTT.